These 29 T cell receptor beta chains were all obtained from the same sample, sequenced in a study of CD8+CD57+ T cells in acquired aplastic anemia. Researchers used genomic DNA as the template to profile TCR beta VDJ and CDR3. TCRdb ran MiXCR on the reads and lists one entry per CDR3 protein. Of 40,000 or so distinct CDR3 sequences listed, more than 65% are singletons. The sequenced material came from sorted CD4+, CD8+, or CD8+CD57+ T cells (not recorded which) from PBMCs. The receptors were gathered from a human donor in good health, serving as a control.

The chain has TRBV29-1 and TRBJ2-5; possible D gene TRBD2, 6 bases. Trimming removed 4 bases from V and 5 bases from J, with 14 bases in between. The CDR3 spans 13 residues. Germline V gives CDR1 SQVTM, CDR2 ANQGSEA. CDR3 sequence (DNA): TGCAGCGTTGGAGACTACGCGGGGGAGACCCAGTACTTC. Protein sequence: CSVGDYAGETQYF.

The table lists this clonotype with a count of one. The chain is built from TRBV7-4 and TRBJ2-7, with D hard to call. V gave up 4 bases and J gave up 3 bases, with 7 bases separating them. This CDR3 comprises 12 residues. Germline V lookup: CDR1 SGHVT, CDR2 SQSDAQ. CDR3 region: CASSYSLYEQYF. The CDR3 coding sequence is TGTGCCAGCAGCTACAGCCTCTACGAGCAGTACTTC.

By share of the sample, this clonotype is medium-sized. The chain joins TRBV20-1 to TRBJ2-7; the D is unclear. Germline loops: CDR1 DFQATT, CDR2 SNEGSKA (reference sequence). The germline V and J ends were trimmed by 5 bases and 4 bases, with 6 bases remaining between them. The CDR3 is made up of 10 amino acids. The CDR3 loop reads CSAFDYEQYF. For the CDR3, the DNA is TGCAGTGCTTTTGATTACGAGCAGTACTTC.

Here the CDR3 DNA reads TGCGCCAGCAGTGAACATGGACAGCGAAACAATGAGCAGTTCTTC. Its translation: CASSEHGQRNNEQFF. The V and J genes are TRBV10-2 and TRBJ2-1; a weak D match, TRBD1 (6 bases). V was clipped by 3 bases and J by 5 bases, with 14 bases between them. In germline, CDR1 is WSHSY, CDR2 SAAADI. The CDR3 has 15 amino acids.

In this sample, this clonotype is medium-sized. The chain uses TRBV13 and TRBJ1-6; D is undetermined. There are 14 residues in the CDR3. CDR1 is PRHDT, CDR2 FYEKMQ, per germline (reference sequence). The V and J ends lost 0 bases and 8 bases respectively, with 8 bases between them. This chain's CDR3 is CASSLGGKDSPLHF. The CDR3 DNA is TGTGCCAGCAGCTTAGGGGGGAAGGATTCACCCCTCCACTTT.

V gene TRBV10-3 combines with J gene TRBJ1-1; D is undetermined. The CDR3 extends over 13 amino acids. Germline-derived CDR1 and CDR2 are ENHRY and SYGVKD. V lost 8 bases, J lost 11 bases, and 21 bases lay in between. CDR3 in amino acids: CAISLGLNIEAFF. CDR3 nucleotide sequence: TGTGCCATCTCATTGGGCCTCAACATTGAGGCTTTCTTT.

The J gene is TRBJ1-2, the V gene TRBV29-1; possible D gene TRBD1, 6 bases. The V gene's germline CDR1 is SQVTM and CDR2 ANQGSEA. CDR3 length equals 12 residues. Trimming took 6 bases from V and 7 from J, leaving 15 bases between them. CDR3 amino acids: CSVPQGYRGYTF. For the CDR3, the DNA is TGCAGCGTACCACAGGGCTATCGTGGCTACACCTTC. The full variable domain, completed using reference TRBV29-1 and TRBJ1-2, is SAVISQKPSRDICQRGTSLTIQCQVDSQVTMMFWYRQQPGQSLTLIATANQGSEATYESGFVIDKFPISRPNLTFSTLTVSNMSPEDSSIYLCSVPQGYRGYTFGSGTRLTVV.

This chain connects TRBV2 to TRBJ1-1; 7 positions agree with TRBD1. Germline V CDR1 and CDR2: SNHLY, FYNNEI. After removal of 2 bases from V and 3 bases from J, the junction contained 3 bases not matched to a gene. The CDR3 extends over 14 amino acids. The CDR3 region has the DNA TGTGCCAGCAGTGAACAGGGGGTCGACACTGAAGCTTTCTTT. The encoded protein is CASSEQGVDTEAFF.

V gene TRBV9 combines with J gene TRBJ2-1; 11 nucleotides line up with TRBD2. This CDR3 has 16 amino acids. From germline, CDR1 is SGDLS and CDR2 YYNGEE. J was trimmed by 0 bases and V by 6 bases; bases with no gene match: 5. CDR3 sequence (DNA): TGTGCCAGCACCCGACTAGCGGGGAGCTCCTACAATGAGCAGTTCTTC. Protein product: CASTRLAGSSYNEQFF.

The J gene is TRBJ1-6, the V gene TRBV27; D gene unclear. This CDR3 comprises 13 residues. Per germline, CDR1 MNHEY and CDR2 SMNVEV (reference sequence). Trimming removed 2 bases at V and 9 bases at J, with 8 bases between. Here the CDR3 DNA reads TGTGCCAGCAGTTTAAGAGGTAGTTCACCCCTCCACTTT. It specifies CASSLRGSSPLHF.

This chain links TRBV2 with TRBJ2-7, with D perhaps assigned TRBD1 or TRBD2 (5 bases each). Per the germline V gene, CDR1 is SNHLY and CDR2 is FYNNEI. Trimming left V 6 bases short and J 9 bases short, with 12 bases between. This CDR3 contains 11 residues. The CDR3 DNA follows: TGTGCCAGCAGGGGGGACGGAACGCAGTACTTC. It encodes CASRGDGTQYF.

The chain combines TRBV12-3 or TRBV12-4 with TRBJ1-2; the D is unclear. V dropped 3 bases and J dropped 4 bases, with 12 bases sitting between them. The CDR3 is 14 amino acids. The CDR3 here is CASSFHAQSYGYTF. The CDR3 nucleotides are TGTGCCAGCAGTTTCCACGCACAGAGCTATGGCTACACCTTC.

This chain connects TRBV10-3 to TRBJ2-7; D not resolved. The CDR3 has 11 residues. Germline V gene data show CDR1 as ENHRY and CDR2 as SYGVKD. V was pared by 10 bases and J by 4 bases, with 11 bases between. The CDR3 DNA sequence: TGTGCCAGTCGGACGGAATACGAGCAGTACTTC. Residues: CASRTEYEQYF.

By sample share, this clonotype is medium-sized. The rearrangement joins TRBV6-2 or TRBV6-3 to TRBJ2-1, with TRBD2 matching 11 bases. The V and J ends lost 0 bases and 6 bases, in that order; junction bases with no gene match: 1. CDR1 is MNHEY and CDR2 is SVGEGT in the germline V gene. The CDR3 runs to 15 residues. The CDR3 reads CASSYSSGGANEQFF. CDR3 DNA sequence: TGTGCCAGCAGTTACTCTAGCGGGGGGGCCAATGAGCAGTTCTTC.

As for this clonotype: One junction end does not reproduce the germline sequence, and a read error may be involved. The rearrangement joins TRBV7-7 to TRBJ2-3; unclear D gene. Looked up from germline, CDR1 is SSHAT and CDR2 is FNYEAQ (reference sequence). This CDR3 is built from 13 residues. The CDR3 DNA reads as TGTGCTAGCAGCCGAGCTAGGACAGATACGCAGTATTTT. It codes for CASSRARTDTQYF.

The V gene is TRBV20-1, the J gene TRBJ1-1, with D maybe TRBD1 (5 bases). This CDR3 is 13 amino acids long. V dropped 2 bases and J dropped 3 bases, with 10 bases sitting between them. The germline V gene encodes CDR1 DFQATT and CDR2 SNEGSKA (reference sequence). CDR3 sequence: CSARRGRDTEAFF. Written as DNA, the CDR3 is TGCAGTGCTAGACGGGGGAGGGACACTGAAGCTTTCTTT.

This chain links TRBV15 with TRBJ2-7; D unclear. Per the germline V gene, CDR1 is LNHNV and CDR2 is YYDKDF (reference sequence). CDR3 length equals 13 residues. V was shortened by 1 base and J by 5 bases, with 9 bases between the two germline ends. For the CDR3, the DNA is TGTGCCACCAGCAGAGTTCCCGGCGACGAGCAGTACTTC. It specifies CATSRVPGDEQYF.

This chain joins TRBV19 and TRBJ2-3, with a possible D match to TRBD2 (6 bases). This CDR3 is built from 13 residues. Between the trimmed V and J ends, which lost 10 bases and 0 bases, there was a span of 11 bases. Looked up from germline, CDR1 is LNHDA and CDR2 is SQIVND (reference sequence). The DNA of the CDR3 is TGTGCCACAGCCGGGACTAGCACAGATACGCAGTATTTT. Residues: CATAGTSTDTQYF. Using reference TRBV19 and TRBJ2-3 for the parts outside the CDR3, the full variable domain is DGGITQSPKYLFRKEGQNVTLSCEQNLNHDAMYWYRQDPGQGLRLIYYSQIVNDFQKGDIAEGYSVSREKKESFPLTVTSAQKNPTAFYLCATAGTSTDTQYFGPGTRLTVL.

The sample holds a few counts of this clonotype. V usage is TRBV19 and J usage is TRBJ2-5; the match to TRBD2 covers 9 bases. The V segment lost 5 bases and the J segment 2 bases; nucleotides outside the gene matches: 3. Germline V gene sequence: CDR1 LNHDA, CDR2 SQIVND (reference sequence). This CDR3 contains 14 residues. The CDR3 loop reads CASSWTSDQETQYF. CDR3 nucleotide sequence: TGTGCCAGTAGTTGGACTAGCGATCAAGAGACCCAGTACTTC.

The CDR3 coding sequence is TGTGCCAGCAGTCCTATGAACACTGAAGCTTTCTTT. Protein product: CASSPMNTEAFF. V and J are TRBV7-8 and TRBJ1-1; no clear D. Germline CDR1 is SGHVS and CDR2 is FQNEAQ. V was pared by 6 bases and J by 0 bases, with 5 bases between. This CDR3 comprises 12 residues.

This clonotype was detected a few times. The rearrangement links TRBV15 to TRBJ2-7; D ambiguous. The CDR3 consists of 12 residues. The ends were cut back, 0 bases at V and 7 bases at J, with 7 bases in the middle. CDR1 is LNHNV, CDR2 YYDKDF, per germline (reference sequence). The CDR3 DNA reads TGTGCCACCAGCAGAGATCGTGTGGAGCAGTACTTC. Its translation is CATSRDRVEQYF.

This clonotype was detected only a few times. This chain uses TRBV19 with TRBJ2-3; a possible D gene is TRBD2 (5 bases). The germline V gene encodes CDR1 LNHDA and CDR2 SQIVND (reference sequence). The CDR3 runs to 13 residues. The V gene lost 3 bases and the J gene lost 3 bases, with 7 bases spanning the gap. The CDR3 DNA reads as TGTGCCAGTAGTATTACGGGAACAGATACGCAGTATTTT. The encoded protein is CASSITGTDTQYF.

J is TRBJ1-3 and V is TRBV29-1; D perhaps matches TRBD1 (5 bases). The CDR3 runs 14 residues. V lost 4 bases to trimming and J lost 7 bases, with 17 bases between them. Germline values: CDR1 SQVTM, CDR2 ANQGSEA. DNA of the CDR3: TGCAGCGTTGTAGGGTCTCCAGGGTCGAACACCATATATTTT. The encoded protein is CSVVGSPGSNTIYF.

This chain connects TRBV6-1 to TRBJ1-6; D might be TRBD1 (6 bases). This CDR3 spans 15 amino acids. Trimming shortened V by 3 bases and J by 5 bases, and 11 bases separated the two germline ends. CDR1 MNHNS and CDR2 SASEGT come from the germline V gene. CDR3 nucleotides: TGTGCCAGCAGTGATGGGCAGGGGCATAATTCACCCCTCCACTTT. It translates to CASSDGQGHNSPLHF.

J is TRBJ2-3 and V is TRBV9; TRBD2 aligns across 10 bases. Germline V gene sequence: CDR1 SGDLS, CDR2 YYNGEE. The CDR3 extends over 16 amino acids. With 3 bases clipped from V and 3 bases from J, the junction kept 7 bases outside the gene matches. CDR3 DNA sequence: TGTGCCAGCAGCGAATTTAGCGGGGGGTGGACAGATACGCAGTATTTT. Translating gives CASSEFSGGWTDTQYF.

The V call is TRBV12-3 or TRBV12-4, the J call TRBJ1-1, with 9 bases aligning to TRBD1. The V gene end was trimmed by 6 bases and the J gene end by 7 bases; junction bases not matched to a gene: 9. The CDR3 sequence is 14 residues long. CDR3 residues: CASSRGQGGFEAFF. In DNA form, the CDR3 reads TGTGCCAGCAGCCGGGGACAGGGAGGATTTGAAGCTTTCTTT.

This clonotype was recorded many times. Since the CDR3 does not end with the conserved phenylalanine or tryptophan, this likely comes from a read error. This sequence joins TRBV5-4 and TRBJ1-1; 9 bases agree with TRBD1. The CDR3 has 15 residues. CDR1 and CDR2 (germline): SGHNT, YYREEE (reference sequence). The CDR3 loop is CAGSLDTGGITEAFL. The CDR3 DNA reads as TGTGCCGGCAGCTTGGATACAGGGGGCATCACTGAAGCTTTCCTT.

V gene TRBV29-1 combines with J gene TRBJ2-3; D unresolved. CDR1 SQVTM and CDR2 ANQGSEA come from the germline V gene. The CDR3 totals 11 residues. With 3 bases removed from V and 6 bases from J, the gap between germline ends came to 7 bases. The CDR3 loop reads CSVDDPDTQYF. As DNA, the CDR3 is TGCAGCGTTGATGACCCGGATACGCAGTATTTT.

The chain joins TRBV29-1 to TRBJ2-7, with 12 positions matching TRBD1. Germline CDR1 SQVTM, CDR2 ANQGSEA. CDR3 length equals 14 residues. Germline trimming cut 6 bases from V and 4 bases from J; bases unmatched to any gene: 7. The CDR3 loop reads CSVAGTGGTYEQYF. Written as DNA, the CDR3 is TGCAGCGTGGCCGGGACAGGGGGCACTTACGAGCAGTACTTC.